The 4 T cell receptor beta chains listed next were all sequenced from one sample in a study of blood T cell repertoires in COVID-19. Sequenced by immunoSEQ multiplex PCR; TCRdb stores in-frame clones only, minus some. The table has a few hundred thousand clones, about 85% seen once; the top ten hold around 3.4%. Sequencing was carried out using peripheral blood. These receptors were obtained from a woman aged 18-30 years with acute or convalescent COVID-19.

The chain combines TRBV5-1 with TRBJ2-5, with 8 bases matching TRBD2. Germline CDR1 reads SGHRS; CDR2 reads YFSETQ. This CDR3 comprises 17 residues. V shed 0 bases, J shed 1 base, and the junction held 8 bases outside the gene matches. CDR3 protein: CASSLGLALGVQETQYF. The CDR3 coding sequence is TGCGCCAGCAGCTTGGGACTAGCGTTGGGCGTCCAAGAGACCCAGTACTTC.

A single count supports this clone. The sample has other DNA sequences that encode this CDR3 too. CDR3 protein: CASSLSPVNTEAFF. The CDR3 nucleotides read TGTGCCAGCAGTTTGTCCCCGGTCAACACTGAAGCTTTCTTT. J is TRBJ1-1 and V is TRBV28; the D is unclear. The germline gives CDR1 MDHEN, CDR2 SYDVKM. The CDR3 loop spans 14 amino acids. Trimming removed 3 bases at V and 2 bases at J, with 10 bases between.

The chain employs TRBV4-1 and TRBJ1-4; possibly TRBD1 for D (6 bases). CDR1 is MGHRA and CDR2 is YSYEKL in the germline V gene. The V and J ends lost 3 bases and 8 bases respectively, with 10 bases between them. The CDR3 consists of 13 residues. Here the CDR3 reads CASSQGAREKLFF. In DNA, the CDR3 is TGCGCCAGCAGCCAGGGGGCAAGGGAAAAACTGTTTTTT.

This clone turned up a few times. The V gene is TRBV6-1, the J gene TRBJ1-4; D is unclear. CDR1 and CDR2 from the germline V gene are MNHNS and SASEGT. V was clipped by 4 bases and J by 12 bases, with 24 bases between them. The CDR3 has 16 residues. The CDR3 protein is CASSGFQDNEKVELFF. The CDR3 DNA reads TGTGCCAGCAGTGGCTTCCAGGATAATGAAAAAGTCGAACTGTTTTTT.